This passage covers 23 T cell receptor beta chains from one sample sequenced in a study of early T cells in non-severe SARS-CoV-2 infection. TCRdb re-called the 5' RACE reads with MiXCR, one entry per CDR3 protein. In the table there are about 61,000 distinct CDR3 sequences, about 9.3% of which are singletons. The sequenced sample consisted of whole blood. These receptors were obtained from an adult who was a healthcare worker with PCR-confirmed SARS-CoV-2 infection or an uninfected control (not recorded which).

This clonotype rates as medium-sized. The rearrangement links TRBV2 to TRBJ2-3, with 12 positions matching TRBD1. This CDR3 spans 16 amino acids. The V and J ends lost 7 bases and 2 bases, in that order; junction bases with no gene match: 7. Germline V CDR1 and CDR2: SNHLY, FYNNEI. DNA of the CDR3: TGTGCCAGCAAATCCCCGGGACAGGGGGCCACAGATACGCAGTATTTT. It encodes CASKSPGQGATDTQYF.

This clonotype was counted a few times. The chain joins TRBV7-9 to TRBJ2-2; the D gene is possibly TRBD2 (5 bases). V lost 2 bases to trimming and J lost 10 bases, with 11 bases between them. The CDR3 runs to 13 residues. Germline V gene data show CDR1 as SEHNR and CDR2 as FQNEAQ (reference sequence). The DNA for the CDR3 is TGTGCCAGCAGCTTACGAGGGTCGGAGGAGCTGTTTTTT. Translated: CASSLRGSEELFF.

This clonotype was picked up a small number of times. The chain joins TRBV11-3 to TRBJ2-2; 7 bases align to TRBD2. Germline assignment: CDR1 SGHNT and CDR2 YENEEA. This CDR3 has 17 residues. After removal of 0 bases from V and 3 bases from J, the junction contained 7 bases not matched to a gene. The chain's CDR3 is CASSLDGRPSDTGELFF. CDR3 DNA sequence: TGTGCCAGCAGCTTAGACGGGAGGCCCTCGGACACCGGGGAGCTGTTTTTT. Supplemented by reference TRBV11-3 and TRBJ2-2, the full variable domain reads EAGVVQSPRYKIIEKKQPVAFWCNPISGHNTLYWYLQNLGQGPELLIRYENEEAVDDSQLPKDRFSAERLKGVDSTLKIQPAELGDSAVYLCASSLDGRPSDTGELFFGEGSRLTVL.

This clonotype was recorded at least ten times. The chain employs TRBV7-8 and TRBJ2-7, with a tentative D call TRBD1 (7 bases). The germline V and J ends were trimmed by 0 bases and 5 bases, with 17 bases remaining between them. This CDR3 has 16 amino acids. In germline, CDR1 is SGHVS, CDR2 FQNEAQ. The CDR3 loop reads CASSLAWAGGTDEQYV. The CDR3 DNA sequence: TGTGCCAGCAGCTTAGCTTGGGCAGGGGGGACCGACGAGCAGTACGTC.

This clonotype was observed a few times. The V gene is TRBV6-1, the J gene TRBJ2-3; D assignment may be TRBD1 or TRBD2 (5 bases each). CDR3 length: 14 amino acids. The germline gives CDR1 MNHNS, CDR2 SASEGT. Trimming stripped 11 bases from V and 2 bases from J, with 17 bases between. CDR3 coding DNA: TGTGCCTCTAAAGCCGGGACCCACACAGATACGCAGTATTTT. Its protein is CASKAGTHTDTQYF.

This clonotype appeared many times. V and J are TRBV7-6 and TRBJ2-1; weak D call: TRBD1 (5 bases). Germline V CDR1 and CDR2: SGHVS, FNYEAQ. Trimming took off 5 bases at V and 1 base at J, with 12 bases between the two ends. The CDR3 extends over 15 amino acids. The CDR3 nucleotides are TGTGCCAGCAGCACCATGCAGGGTTCCTACAATGAGCAGTTCTTC. Protein sequence: CASSTMQGSYNEQFF.

This clonotype occurred a few times. The chain couples TRBV10-2 to TRBJ1-5, with TRBD1 as a possible D gene (5 bases). Germline values: CDR1 WSHSY, CDR2 SAAADI. V was trimmed by 6 bases and J by 6 bases, leaving 18 bases between them. This CDR3 is 15 amino acids long. DNA of the CDR3: TGCGCCAGCAGGACGAGCGGGACTACAGGTCAGCCCCAGCATTTT. Translated, it gives CASRTSGTTGQPQHF.

This clonotype was counted ten times or more. The gene calls are TRBV18 and TRBJ2-4; TRBD1 matches at 8 bases. Losses at the gene ends were 0 bases for V and 1 base for J; bases not matched to a gene: 8. The CDR3 is made up of 18 amino acids. The germline gives CDR1 KGHSH, CDR2 LQKENI. The CDR3 sequence is CASSPPGQGASAKNIQYF. In nucleotides, the CDR3 is TGTGCCAGCTCACCACCGGGGCAGGGGGCGTCCGCCAAAAACATTCAGTACTTC. Full variable domain (rest looked up from reference TRBV18 and TRBJ2-4): NAGVMQNPRHLVRRRGQEARLRCSPMKGHSHVYWYRQLPEEGLKFMVYLQKENIIDESGMPKERFSAEFPKEGPSILRIQQVVRGDSAAYFCASSPPGQGASAKNIQYFGAGTRLSVL.

In its sample, this clonotype was seen a few times. The CDR3 region has the DNA TGTGCCAGCAGCGCCGTGGAGAACACTGAAGCTTTCTTT. Encoded protein: CASSAVENTEAFF. The V call is TRBV7-4, the J call TRBJ1-1; D unclear. Trimming took 5 bases from V and 1 from J, leaving 8 bases between them. The CDR3 loop spans 13 amino acids. The V gene's germline CDR1 is SGHVT and CDR2 SQSDAQ.

This clonotype appeared a single time. V and J are TRBV7-2 and TRBJ2-5; 15 nucleotides align to TRBD2. The germline V gene has CDR1 SGHTA and CDR2 FQGNSA. The J segment lost 12 bases and the V segment lost 4 bases, leaving 6 bases of the junction unmatched. The CDR3 length is 14 residues. Here the CDR3 DNA reads TGTGCCAGCAGCTCCGGACTAGCGGGGGGGCCTAAGTACTTC. This gives the protein CASSSGLAGGPKYF. Looking up the rest from reference TRBV7-2 and TRBJ2-5 gives the full variable domain: GAGVSQSPSNKVTEKGKDVELRCDPISGHTALYWYRQSLGQGLEFLIYFQGNSAPDKSGLPSDRFSAERTGGSVSTLTIQRTQQEDSAVYLCASSSGLAGGPKYFGPGTRLLVL.

This clonotype was observed at least ten times. This rearrangement joins TRBV10-2 to TRBJ2-4; possibly TRBD1 or TRBD2 for D (5 bases each). With 3 bases removed from V and 1 base from J, the gap between germline ends came to 13 bases. This CDR3 is 16 amino acids long. The germline CDR1 and CDR2 sequences are WSHSY and SAAADI. CDR3 in amino acids: CASSDLKGTAKNIQYF. The CDR3 DNA follows: TGCGCCAGCAGTGACCTCAAGGGGACCGCCAAAAACATTCAGTACTTC.

A word on this clonotype: A much larger clone lies one base from this, so it may be a read error. V usage is TRBV7-2 and J usage is TRBJ2-1; no definite D call. The CDR3 is 11 amino acids. Germline V lookup: CDR1 SGHTA, CDR2 FQGNSA. Written as DNA, the CDR3 is TGTGCCAGCAGTCCTGTCAATGAGCAGTTATTC. This codes for CASSPVNEQLF.

This clonotype has just a few counts. This chain links TRBV18 with TRBJ1-5, with 9 bases lining up with TRBD1. J was trimmed by 1 base and V by 0 bases; bases with no gene match: 7. Germline V gives CDR1 KGHSH, CDR2 LQKENI. The CDR3 spans 18 residues. CDR3: CASSPPGQGVWSNQPQHF. In DNA form, the CDR3 reads TGTGCCAGCTCACCACCGGGACAGGGAGTTTGGAGCAATCAGCCCCAGCATTTT.

This clonotype was seen ten or more times. The J gene is TRBJ1-6, the V gene TRBV6-5; D may be TRBD1 (6 bases). The CDR3 is made up of 14 amino acids. Trimming stripped 8 bases from V and 3 bases from J, with 11 bases between. The germline V gene encodes CDR1 MNHEY and CDR2 SVGAGI. CDR3 sequence (DNA): TGTGCCAGCGGGAACAGGGACTATAATTCACCCCTCCACTTT. As protein: CASGNRDYNSPLHF.

The chain uses TRBV29-1 and TRBJ1-1; D is unclear. The CDR3 covers 11 residues. Germline-derived CDR1 and CDR2 are SQVTM and ANQGSEA. V was shortened by 6 bases and J by 7 bases, with 12 bases between the two germline ends. Here the CDR3 DNA reads TGCAGCGTCCTATTGGCGAATGAAGCTTTCTTT. It codes for CSVLLANEAFF.

The rearrangement uses TRBV11-3 and TRBJ1-6; 7 nucleotides align to TRBD1. Per germline, CDR1 SGHNT and CDR2 YENEEA. This CDR3 has 14 amino acids. V was pared by 9 bases and J by 4 bases, with 6 bases of the junction left unmatched. Here the CDR3 DNA reads TGTGCCAGGAAGACAGGGCCGTATAATTCACCCCTCCACTTT. Its protein product is CARKTGPYNSPLHF. The whole variable domain, remainder taken from reference TRBV11-3 and TRBJ1-6, is EAGVVQSPRYKIIEKKQPVAFWCNPISGHNTLYWYLQNLGQGPELLIRYENEEAVDDSQLPKDRFSAERLKGVDSTLKIQPAELGDSAVYLCARKTGPYNSPLHFGNGTRLTVT.

The chain uses TRBV5-4 and TRBJ2-1, with D possibly TRBD2 on 7 matching bases. Germline V CDR1 and CDR2: SGHNT, YYREEE (reference sequence). The CDR3 spans 14 residues. V was cut by 3 bases and J by 6 bases, with 13 bases left in between. CDR3 in amino acids: CASSYGGPGNEQFF. CDR3 sequence (DNA): TGTGCCAGCAGCTACGGGGGGCCTGGCAATGAGCAGTTCTTC.

V usage is TRBV10-3 and J usage is TRBJ2-1, with D tentatively TRBD1 (8 bases). The CDR3 consists of 16 residues. V was trimmed by 0 bases and J by 7 bases, leaving 16 bases between them. Germline loops: CDR1 ENHRY, CDR2 SYGVKD. This chain's CDR3 is CAISESGDRGGNEQFF. CDR3 sequence (DNA): TGTGCCATCAGTGAGTCTGGCGACAGGGGAGGGAATGAGCAGTTCTTC.

This clonotype was observed a few times. The chain uses TRBV11-2 and TRBJ2-5; TRBD1 matches 7 bases. V shed 2 bases and J 4 bases; nucleotides not matched to a gene: 19. CDR3 length: 19 amino acids. Germline CDR1 reads SGHAT; CDR2 reads FQNNGV. The CDR3 nucleotides are TGTGCCAGCAGCTTAAGCCCTTACGGGACAGAAATGTGGACAGAGACCCAGTACTTC. This encodes CASSLSPYGTEMWTETQYF.

The table lists this clonotype with many counts. CDR3 in DNA: TGTGCCAGCAGCTTTACAGGGGGCAGCTATGGCTACACCTTC. Amino acids: CASSFTGGSYGYTF. V usage is TRBV7-2 and J usage is TRBJ1-2; the match to TRBD1 covers 9 bases. The CDR3 is 14 amino acids. Germline trimming cut 3 bases from V and 4 bases from J; bases unmatched to any gene: 3. Per the germline V gene, CDR1 is SGHTA and CDR2 is FQGNSA.

This clonotype was found many times. The chain links TRBV2 to TRBJ1-5; the D is unclear. The CDR3 loop spans 12 amino acids. V gave up 3 bases and J gave up 4 bases, with 4 bases separating them. Looked up from germline, CDR1 is SNHLY and CDR2 is FYNNEI. CDR3 nucleotide sequence: TGTGCCAGCAGTGACGGGAATCAGCCCCAGCATTTT. Its translation is CASSDGNQPQHF.

A few counts support this clonotype. This chain links TRBV7-8 with TRBJ2-3; either TRBD1 or TRBD2 may fit D (5 bases each). Deletions cut 3 bases from V and 6 bases from J, with 13 bases between. The germline gives CDR1 SGHVS, CDR2 FQNEAQ. This CDR3 comprises 14 residues. CDR3 coding DNA: TGTGCCAGCAGCTTCGGGACGCCGGGGGATACGCAGTATTTT. The encoded protein is CASSFGTPGDTQYF.

Ten or more counts support this clonotype. This sequence joins TRBV7-9 and TRBJ2-3; D is ambiguous. Trimming took 5 bases from V and 4 from J, leaving 16 bases between them. The germline gives CDR1 SEHNR, CDR2 FQNEAQ (reference sequence). This CDR3 region has 15 residues. CDR3 region: CASSPPSSVSDTQYF. The DNA for the CDR3 is TGTGCCAGCAGCCCGCCCAGCTCGGTATCAGATACGCAGTATTTT.